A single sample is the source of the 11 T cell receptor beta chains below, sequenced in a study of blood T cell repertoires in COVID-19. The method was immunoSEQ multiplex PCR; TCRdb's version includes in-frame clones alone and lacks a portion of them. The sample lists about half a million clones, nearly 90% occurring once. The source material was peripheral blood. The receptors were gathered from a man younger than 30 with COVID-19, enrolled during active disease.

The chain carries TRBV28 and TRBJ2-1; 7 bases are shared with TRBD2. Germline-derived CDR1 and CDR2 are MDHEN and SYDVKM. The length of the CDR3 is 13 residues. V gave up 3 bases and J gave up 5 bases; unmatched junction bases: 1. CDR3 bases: TGTGCCAGCAGTTTGACTAGCCACAATGAGCAGTTCTTC. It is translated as CASSLTSHNEQFF.

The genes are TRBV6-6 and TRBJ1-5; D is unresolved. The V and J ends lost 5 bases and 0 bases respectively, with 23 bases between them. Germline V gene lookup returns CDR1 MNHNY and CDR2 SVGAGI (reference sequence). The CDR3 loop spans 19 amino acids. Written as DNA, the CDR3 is TGTGCCAGCAGTCCCATGGGCAGGTTAGAGCCTTATAGCAATCAGCCCCAGCATTTT. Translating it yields CASSPMGRLEPYSNQPQHF.

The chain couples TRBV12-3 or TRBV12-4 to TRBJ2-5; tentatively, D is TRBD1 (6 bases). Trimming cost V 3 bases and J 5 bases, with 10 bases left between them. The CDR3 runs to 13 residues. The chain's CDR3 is CASSFQRGETQYF. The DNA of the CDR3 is TGTGCCAGCAGTTTCCAGAGGGGGGAGACCCAGTACTTC.

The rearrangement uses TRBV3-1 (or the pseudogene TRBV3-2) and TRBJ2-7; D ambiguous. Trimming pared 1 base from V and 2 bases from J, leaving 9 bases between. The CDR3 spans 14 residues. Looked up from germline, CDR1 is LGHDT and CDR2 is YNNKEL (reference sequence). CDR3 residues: CASSQGHSTYEQYF. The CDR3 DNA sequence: TGTGCCAGCAGCCAAGGACATTCAACCTACGAGCAGTACTTC.

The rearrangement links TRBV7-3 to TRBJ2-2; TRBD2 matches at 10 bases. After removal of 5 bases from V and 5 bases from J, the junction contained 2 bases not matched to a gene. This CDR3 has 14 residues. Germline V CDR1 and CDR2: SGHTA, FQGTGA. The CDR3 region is CASSPSGSTGELFF. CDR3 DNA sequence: TGTGCCAGCAGCCCTAGCGGGAGTACCGGGGAGCTGTTTTTT.

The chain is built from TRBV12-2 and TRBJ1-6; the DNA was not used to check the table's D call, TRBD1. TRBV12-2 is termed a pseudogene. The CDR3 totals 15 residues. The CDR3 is CASRSTTGGGSPLHF. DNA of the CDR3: TGTGCAAGTCGCTCGACGACAGGGGGTGGTTCACCCCTCCACTTT.

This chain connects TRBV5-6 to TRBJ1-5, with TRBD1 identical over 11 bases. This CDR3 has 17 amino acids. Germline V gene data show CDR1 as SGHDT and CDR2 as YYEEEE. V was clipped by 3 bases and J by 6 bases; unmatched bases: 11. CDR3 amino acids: CASSSLRSGTGGQPQHF. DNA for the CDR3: TGTGCCAGCAGCTCACTGCGGAGTGGGACAGGGGGTCAGCCCCAGCATTTT.

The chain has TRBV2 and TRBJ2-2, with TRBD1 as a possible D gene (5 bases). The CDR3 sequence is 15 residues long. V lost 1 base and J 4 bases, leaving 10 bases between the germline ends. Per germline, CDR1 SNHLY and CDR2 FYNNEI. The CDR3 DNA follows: TGTGCCAGCAGTGAAGGGACACTCATCACCGGGGAGCTGTTTTTT. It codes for CASSEGTLITGELFF.

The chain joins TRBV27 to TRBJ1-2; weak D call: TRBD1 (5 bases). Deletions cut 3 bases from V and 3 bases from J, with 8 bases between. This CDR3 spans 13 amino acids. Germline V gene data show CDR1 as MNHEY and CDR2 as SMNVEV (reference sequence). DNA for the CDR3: TGTGCCAGCAGTTTCGGGGGTGACTATGGCTACACCTTC. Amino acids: CASSFGGDYGYTF.

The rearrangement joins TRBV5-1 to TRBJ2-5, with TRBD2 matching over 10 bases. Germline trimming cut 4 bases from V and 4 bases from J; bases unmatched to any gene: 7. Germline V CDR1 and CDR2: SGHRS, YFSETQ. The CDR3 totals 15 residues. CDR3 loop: CASSPERGGLETQYF. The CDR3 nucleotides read TGCGCCAGCAGCCCCGAGCGGGGGGGCCTAGAGACCCAGTACTTC.

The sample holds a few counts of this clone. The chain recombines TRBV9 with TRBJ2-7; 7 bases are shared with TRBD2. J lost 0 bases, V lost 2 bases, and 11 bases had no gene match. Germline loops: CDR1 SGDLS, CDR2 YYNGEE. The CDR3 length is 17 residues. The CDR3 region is CASSVAGEGFASYEQYF. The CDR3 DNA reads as TGTGCCAGCAGCGTGGCGGGAGAAGGTTTCGCCTCCTACGAGCAGTACTTC.